A single sample gave rise to the 2 T cell receptor beta chains below, sequenced in a study of blood T cell repertoires in COVID-19. Sequencing used immunoSEQ multiplex PCR; TCRdb keeps in-frame clones, though not all of them. The sample yields 200,000 to 250,000 clones, roughly 88% seen once. The sequenced material came from peripheral blood. The receptors derive from a man older than 75 with acute or convalescent COVID-19.

The chain has TRBV18 and TRBJ1-5; TRBD1 agrees at 8 bases. Per the germline V gene, CDR1 is KGHSH and CDR2 is LQKENI. This CDR3 is built from 17 residues. J lost 3 bases, V lost 4 bases, and 11 bases had no gene match. This CDR3 is CASSRLAGQGLNQPQHF. As DNA, the CDR3 is TGTGCCAGCTCACGCCTTGCAGGACAGGGCCTCAATCAGCCCCAGCATTTT.

The V gene is TRBV18, the J gene TRBJ1-2, with D perhaps TRBD1 (5 bases). The CDR3 sequence is 14 residues long. Between the trimmed V and J ends, which lost 4 bases and 2 bases, there was a span of 11 bases. CDR1 KGHSH and CDR2 LQKENI come from the germline V gene. CDR3 loop: CASSRGEQNYGYTF. In DNA, the CDR3 is TGTGCCAGCTCACGGGGGGAACAGAACTATGGCTACACCTTC.